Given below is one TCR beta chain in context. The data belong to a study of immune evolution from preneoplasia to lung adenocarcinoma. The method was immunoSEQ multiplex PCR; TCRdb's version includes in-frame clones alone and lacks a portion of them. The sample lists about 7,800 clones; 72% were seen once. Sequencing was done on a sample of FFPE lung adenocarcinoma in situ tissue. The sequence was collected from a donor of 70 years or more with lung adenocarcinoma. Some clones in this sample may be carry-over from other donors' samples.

CDR3 DNA: TGTGCCACCAGCATCGCACCCGGGACAGGCTTTTTCTTT. Its translation: CATSIAPGTGFFF. V is TRBV15 and J is TRBJ1-1; the match to TRBD1 covers 8 bases. Germline V gives CDR1 LNHNV, CDR2 YYDKDF (reference sequence). After removal of 4 bases from V and 13 bases from J, the junction contained 11 bases not matched to a gene. The CDR3 totals 13 residues.